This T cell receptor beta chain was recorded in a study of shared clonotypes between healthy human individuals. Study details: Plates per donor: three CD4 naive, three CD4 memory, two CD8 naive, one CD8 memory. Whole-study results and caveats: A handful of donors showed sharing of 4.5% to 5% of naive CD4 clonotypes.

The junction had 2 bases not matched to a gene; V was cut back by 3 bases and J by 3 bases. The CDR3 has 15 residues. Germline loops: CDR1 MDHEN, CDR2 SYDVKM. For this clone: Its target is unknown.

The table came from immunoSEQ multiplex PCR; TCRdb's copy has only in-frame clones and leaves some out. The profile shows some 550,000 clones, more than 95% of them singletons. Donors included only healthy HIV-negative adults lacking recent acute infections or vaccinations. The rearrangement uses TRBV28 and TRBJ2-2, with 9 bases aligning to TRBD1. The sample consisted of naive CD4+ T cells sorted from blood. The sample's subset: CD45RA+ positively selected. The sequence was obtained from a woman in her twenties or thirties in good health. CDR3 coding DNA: TGTGCCAGCAGTTTCAGGACAGGGGACACCGGGGAGCTGTTTTTT. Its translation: CASSFRTGDTGELFF.